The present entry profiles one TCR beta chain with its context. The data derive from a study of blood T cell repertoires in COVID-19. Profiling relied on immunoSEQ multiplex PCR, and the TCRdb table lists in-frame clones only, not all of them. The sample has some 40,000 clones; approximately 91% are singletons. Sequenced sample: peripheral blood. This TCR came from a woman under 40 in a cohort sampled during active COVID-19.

Here the CDR3 reads CASSSTGQGAAGGYTF. The DNA for the CDR3 is TGTGCCAGCAGCTCGACGGGACAGGGGGCAGCGGGTGGCTACACCTTC. V is TRBV7-2 and J is TRBJ1-2; TRBD1 matches 12 bases. Germline V gene data show CDR1 as SGHTA and CDR2 as FQGNSA. V was pared by 4 bases and J by 7 bases, with 10 bases of the junction left unmatched. The CDR3 is 16 amino acids.